Listed here are 31 T cell receptor beta chains from one sample, sequenced in a study of Ad26.COV2.S vaccination and SARS-CoV-2 variants. Treatment described: some 19 received Ad26.COV2.S at low or high dose, single or two shots; 5 received placebo; per-sample allocation not given. The study sampled participants on day 63 after the first vaccine or placebo injection. Profiling relied on immunoSEQ multiplex PCR, and the TCRdb table lists in-frame clones only, not all of them. The sample lists 200,000 to 250,000 clones, 88% seen once, with about 10% in the top ten. The input for sequencing was peripheral blood, taken in a trial of Ad26.COV2.S vaccine versus placebo. These receptors were collected from a person aged 18-60 years who received the Ad26.COV2.S COVID-19 vaccine or a placebo.

The genes are TRBV28 and TRBJ2-7; a weak D match, TRBD1 (6 bases). From germline, CDR1 is MDHEN and CDR2 SYDVKM. CDR3 length: 15 amino acids. Trimming took 3 bases from V and 7 from J, leaving 19 bases between them. CDR3 DNA: TGTGCCAGCAGTTTCCTAAGACAGGCCCAGAGGGAGCAGTACTTC. This encodes CASSFLRQAQREQYF.

A remark on this clone: The sample has other DNA sequences that encode this CDR3 too. The CDR3, as DNA: TGTGCCAGCAGCTTAGGAGGAGGGAACACTGAAGCTTTCTTT. Protein: CASSLGGGNTEAFF. The chain is built from TRBV7-2 and TRBJ1-1, with unresolved D. Germline-derived CDR1 and CDR2 are SGHTA and FQGNSA. The CDR3 sequence is 14 residues long. V was cut by 1 base and J by 1 base, with 7 bases left in between. Supplemented by reference TRBV7-2 and TRBJ1-1, the full variable domain reads GAGVSQSPSNKVTEKGKDVELRCDPISGHTALYWYRQSLGQGLEFLIYFQGNSAPDKSGLPSDRFSAERTGGSVSTLTIQRTQQEDSAVYLCASSLGGGNTEAFFGQGTRLTVV.

The V and J genes are TRBV30 and TRBJ2-3; D gene uncertain. Trimming left V 2 bases short and J 4 bases short, with 16 bases between. This CDR3 region has 15 residues. Germline loops: CDR1 GTSNPN, CDR2 SVGIG (reference sequence). Written as DNA, the CDR3 is TGTGCCTGGAGTCCCCTTGGGCTGGGCGCAGATACGCAGTATTTT. This gives the protein CAWSPLGLGADTQYF.

The chain joins TRBV15 to TRBJ1-2; 7 bases map to TRBD1. Per the germline V gene, CDR1 is LNHNV and CDR2 is YYDKDF (reference sequence). The CDR3 is 18 residues long. V lost 4 bases to trimming and J lost 6 bases; unmatched junction nucleotides: 20. The DNA for the CDR3 is TGTGCCACCAGCATAACGAGATTATATACAGGGGAAGGGAATGGCTACACCTTC. Translated: CATSITRLYTGEGNGYTF.

The chain couples TRBV10-2 to TRBJ2-5; TRBD2 agrees at 12 bases. Germline V CDR1 and CDR2: WSHSY, SAAADI. The CDR3 loop spans 17 amino acids. V lost 3 bases to trimming and J lost 4 bases; unmatched junction nucleotides: 9. The CDR3 loop reads CASSDLGLAGGLETQYF. For the CDR3, the DNA is TGCGCCAGCAGTGATCTAGGGCTAGCGGGGGGGCTAGAGACCCAGTACTTC.

V usage is TRBV2 and J usage is TRBJ1-2; 7 bases agree with TRBD1. The CDR3 contains 16 residues. The V and J ends lost 3 bases and 1 base, in that order; junction bases with no gene match: 8. Germline V gene data show CDR1 as SNHLY and CDR2 as FYNNEI. Written as DNA, the CDR3 is TGTGCCAGCAGTGAGAGGGGACAGCTAATTAACTATGGCTACACCTTC. This encodes CASSERGQLINYGYTF.

The gene calls are TRBV12-3 or TRBV12-4 and TRBJ1-1, with a possible D match to TRBD1 (6 bases). This CDR3 comprises 13 residues. Trimming took 1 base from V and 6 from J, leaving 9 bases between them. DNA of the CDR3: TGTGCCAGCAGTTTAGGGGGGGCTTCTGAAGCTTTCTTT. Amino acids: CASSLGGASEAFF.

V is TRBV9 and J is TRBJ2-3; no clear D gene. V dropped 6 bases and J dropped 4 bases, with 15 bases sitting between them. Germline-derived CDR1 and CDR2 are SGDLS and YYNGEE. CDR3 length equals 14 residues. This chain's CDR3 is CASNGGGSADTQYF. The CDR3 DNA reads TGTGCCAGCAATGGTGGTGGGTCTGCAGATACGCAGTATTTT.

This clone was counted once. The rearrangement links TRBV18 to TRBJ1-2, with D unclear. This CDR3 spans 16 amino acids. The V end was cut by 3 bases, the J end by 3 bases, with 17 bases between. Germline values: CDR1 KGHSH, CDR2 LQKENI. CDR3 DNA: TGTGCCAGCTCACCCGCGTTTGTCACTGCCGACTATGGCTACACCTTC. Translating it yields CASSPAFVTADYGYTF.

V and J are TRBV10-3 and TRBJ2-5; D remains unclear. Looked up from germline, CDR1 is ENHRY and CDR2 is SYGVKD. This CDR3 comprises 13 residues. Trimming shortened V by 4 bases and J by 2 bases, and 8 bases separated the two germline ends. CDR3 bases: TGTGCCATCAGTGCTATGGGACAAGAGACCCAGTACTTC. Its translation: CAISAMGQETQYF.

The chain joins TRBV2 to TRBJ2-1; D is unclear. Germline V gene lookup returns CDR1 SNHLY and CDR2 FYNNEI. The germline V and J ends were trimmed by 5 bases and 6 bases, with 11 bases remaining between them. The CDR3 length is 13 residues. The CDR3 reads CASSRNWGNEQFF. The CDR3, as DNA: TGTGCCAGCAGTAGGAACTGGGGCAATGAGCAGTTCTTC.

The rearrangement uses TRBV2 and TRBJ2-1, with 12 positions matching TRBD2. Germline values: CDR1 SNHLY, CDR2 FYNNEI. J lost 6 bases, V lost 7 bases, and 13 bases had no gene match. This CDR3 has 17 residues. CDR3 residues: CASMGASGREEGNEQFF. The CDR3 DNA follows: TGTGCCAGCATGGGGGCTAGCGGGAGGGAAGAGGGCAATGAGCAGTTCTTC.

This chain connects TRBV30 to TRBJ2-7; D uncertain. Germline V gene lookup returns CDR1 GTSNPN and CDR2 SVGIG (reference sequence). CDR3 size: 14 residues. V lost 7 bases and J lost 2, with 18 bases in between. CDR3 nucleotides: TGTGCCTTCTCGGACCCCCTTCCTCCCTACGAGCAGTACTTC. It is translated as CAFSDPLPPYEQYF.

This clone was observed a few times. The chain employs TRBV7-2 and TRBJ1-1; D is possibly TRBD1 (5 bases). This CDR3 contains 13 residues. Trimming removed 5 bases from V and 7 bases from J, with 14 bases in between. Per the germline V gene, CDR1 is SGHTA and CDR2 is FQGNSA. In DNA form, the CDR3 reads TGTGCCAGCAGCCGTTGGGACCCTCGTGAAGCTTTCTTT. This translates into CASSRWDPREAFF. The entire variable domain, with the rest obtained from reference TRBV7-2 and TRBJ1-1, is as follows: GAGVSQSPSNKVTEKGKDVELRCDPISGHTALYWYRQSLGQGLEFLIYFQGNSAPDKSGLPSDRFSAERTGGSVSTLTIQRTQQEDSAVYLCASSRWDPREAFFGQGTRLTVV.

The chain links TRBV6-6 to TRBJ1-3; D is possibly TRBD1 (6 bases). Germline CDR1 and CDR2: MNHNY and SVGAGI (reference sequence). The germline V and J ends were trimmed by 6 bases and 4 bases, with 16 bases remaining between them. The CDR3 length is 15 residues. Here the CDR3 reads CASRTQGSGGNTIYF. For the CDR3, the DNA is TGTGCCAGCAGAACACAGGGTTCAGGGGGAAACACCATATATTTT.

J is TRBJ1-2 and V is TRBV7-9; 9 bases are shared with TRBD1. V shed 6 bases and J 5 bases; nucleotides not matched to a gene: 1. The CDR3 extends over 12 amino acids. Germline-derived CDR1 and CDR2 are SEHNR and FQNEAQ (reference sequence). The CDR3 nucleotides read TGTGCCAGCAGGGGACAGGGTTATGGCTACACCTTC. Amino acids: CASRGQGYGYTF. The complete variable domain, with remaining parts taken from reference TRBV7-9 and TRBJ1-2, reads DTGVSQNPRHKITKRGQNVTFRCDPISEHNRLYWYRQTLGQGPEFLTYFQNEAQLEKSRLLSDRFSAERPKGSFSTLEIQRTEQGDSAMYLCASRGQGYGYTFGSGTRLTVV.

V gene TRBV6-2 or TRBV6-3 combines with J gene TRBJ1-2; a possible D gene is TRBD1 (5 bases). This CDR3 is 15 amino acids long. Trimming removed 2 bases at V and 2 bases at J, with 12 bases between. Germline V lookup: CDR1 MNHEY, CDR2 SVGEGT. This CDR3 is CASSYPDRPNYGYTF. In nucleotides, the CDR3 is TGTGCCAGCAGTTACCCCGACAGACCCAACTATGGCTACACCTTC.

The rearrangement links TRBV20-1 to TRBJ1-1; TRBD1 agrees at 7 bases. Trimming removed 5 bases from V and 6 bases from J; junction bases left unmatched: 3. This CDR3 has 11 amino acids. Germline V lookup: CDR1 DFQATT, CDR2 SNEGSKA (reference sequence). The CDR3 region has the DNA TGCAGTGCTTCACAGGGGTCTGAAGCTTTCTTT. Translated: CSASQGSEAFF.

This clone has more than one count but fewer than ten. The sample holds other DNA sequences that translate to the same CDR3. The chain is built from TRBV13 and TRBJ2-7; 11 bases align to TRBD1. The trim removed 5 bases at V and 3 bases at J, leaving 3 bases unmatched. The CDR3 runs to 14 residues. Germline V gene sequence: CDR1 PRHDT, CDR2 FYEKMQ (reference sequence). The CDR3 bases are TGTGCCAGCAGCCCGGGGACAGGGGGCTACGAGCAGTACTTC. Its translation is CASSPGTGGYEQYF.

This clone was found a few times. V usage is TRBV6-2 or TRBV6-3 and J usage is TRBJ1-5, with D perhaps matching TRBD1 (5 bases). The CDR3 loop spans 16 amino acids. The ends were cut back, 5 bases at V and 2 bases at J, with 16 bases in the middle. In germline, CDR1 is MNHEY, CDR2 SVGEGT. In nucleotides, the CDR3 is TGTGCCAGCAGTACCGCCGGGGGGGTACGCAATCAGCCCCAGCATTTT. Translation gives CASSTAGGVRNQPQHF.

The chain carries TRBV7-6 and TRBJ2-2; 8 bases align to TRBD2. Germline values: CDR1 SGHVS, CDR2 FNYEAQ. This CDR3 is built from 16 residues. Trimming removed 1 base from V and 5 bases from J; junction bases left unmatched: 6. The CDR3 DNA is TGTGCCAGCAGCTTAGTGGGCGGGGGGACGACCGGGGAGCTGTTTTTT. Protein sequence: CASSLVGGGTTGELFF. The entire variable domain, with the rest obtained from reference TRBV7-6 and TRBJ2-2, is as follows: GAGVSQSPRYKVTKRGQDVALRCDPISGHVSLYWYRQALGQGPEFLTYFNYEAQQDKSGLPNDRFSAERPEGSISTLTIQRTEQRDSAMYRCASSLVGGGTTGELFFGEGSRLTVL.

The chain has TRBV5-5 and TRBJ1-2, with a weak D call TRBD1 (6 bases). V was clipped by 0 bases and J by 8 bases, with 14 bases between them. This CDR3 region has 14 residues. The germline gives CDR1 SGHKS, CDR2 YYEKEE (reference sequence). CDR3 bases: TGTGCCAGCAGCTTGGCCATAGCAGGGGACGGCTACACCTTC. Its translation: CASSLAIAGDGYTF.

The gene calls are TRBV19 and TRBJ2-5; a possible D gene is TRBD2 (6 bases). Germline V gene sequence: CDR1 LNHDA, CDR2 SQIVND (reference sequence). V gave up 6 bases and J gave up 1 base, with 9 bases separating them. CDR3 length: 13 amino acids. CDR3 sequence reads: CASSGGPQETQYF. The CDR3 coding sequence is TGTGCCAGTAGCGGGGGACCCCAAGAGACCCAGTACTTC.

This clone was found once. V gene TRBV27 combines with J gene TRBJ2-3; the match to TRBD1 covers 8 bases. Germline V gene data show CDR1 as MNHEY and CDR2 as SMNVEV (reference sequence). CDR3 size: 13 residues. V lost 7 bases, J lost 6 bases, and 6 bases stayed unmatched. The DNA of the CDR3 is TGTGCCAGCACCCCAGGGGGCCGCGATACGCAGTATTTT. Translating it yields CASTPGGRDTQYF.

The genes are TRBV10-1 and TRBJ1-6; the match to TRBD1 covers 9 bases. The CDR3 totals 13 residues. Germline V CDR1 and CDR2: WNHNN, SYGVQD (reference sequence). After removal of 6 bases from V and 8 bases from J, the junction contained 2 bases not matched to a gene. The CDR3 DNA sequence: TGCGCCAGCAGGCGGACAGGGGATTCACCCCTCCACTTT. It encodes CASRRTGDSPLHF.

J is TRBJ2-1 and V is TRBV6-2 or TRBV6-3; D gene unclear. Germline lookup yields CDR1 MNHEY and CDR2 SVGEGT. V dropped 5 bases and J dropped 8 bases, with 13 bases sitting between them. This CDR3 is 13 amino acids long. Written as DNA, the CDR3 is TGTGCCAGCAGTGGGTGGTGGAGCCATGAGCAGTTCTTC. Protein: CASSGWWSHEQFF.

This rearrangement joins TRBV5-1 to TRBJ1-1; D is unclear. This CDR3 has 14 residues. Per germline, CDR1 SGHRS and CDR2 YFSETQ. V was shortened by 2 bases and J by 5 bases, with 13 bases between the two germline ends. The chain's CDR3 is CASSFGFIGTEAFF. The CDR3, as DNA: TGCGCCAGCAGCTTTGGATTTATAGGGACTGAAGCTTTCTTT.

The chain combines TRBV28 with TRBJ1-1; TRBD1 might be the D (5 bases). The germline V and J ends were trimmed by 8 bases and 1 base, with 20 bases remaining between them. The CDR3 runs 16 residues. Germline values: CDR1 MDHEN, CDR2 SYDVKM. CDR3: CASPPGPPRGNTEAFF. CDR3 bases: TGTGCCAGCCCGCCCGGGCCTCCAAGGGGGAACACTGAAGCTTTCTTT.

The rearrangement joins TRBV5-4 to TRBJ2-7; D might be TRBD2 (5 bases). V lost 0 bases, J lost 0 bases, and 7 bases lay in between. The germline V gene encodes CDR1 SGHNT and CDR2 YYREEE (reference sequence). The CDR3 length is 14 residues. In DNA form, the CDR3 reads TGTGCCAGCAGCTTGGATGCGGGCTCCTACGAGCAGTACTTC. Its translation: CASSLDAGSYEQYF.

The chain links TRBV10-3 to TRBJ1-1, with TRBD1 as a possible D gene (5 bases). Germline V gene sequence: CDR1 ENHRY, CDR2 SYGVKD. Deletions cut 4 bases from V and 2 bases from J, with 17 bases between. The CDR3 is 16 amino acids. The CDR3 spells CAISAPPGGGNTEAFF. The CDR3 coding sequence is TGTGCCATCAGTGCCCCACCGGGGGGGGGAAACACTGAAGCTTTCTTT.

Here the CDR3 DNA reads TGTGCCAGCAGTCAGTGGGGGGACACGCAGTATTTT. This translates into CASSQWGDTQYF. The chain couples TRBV2 to TRBJ2-3; D may be TRBD2 (6 bases). This CDR3 is built from 12 residues. The V gene's germline CDR1 is SNHLY and CDR2 FYNNEI. With 5 bases removed from V and 9 bases from J, the gap between germline ends came to 12 bases.